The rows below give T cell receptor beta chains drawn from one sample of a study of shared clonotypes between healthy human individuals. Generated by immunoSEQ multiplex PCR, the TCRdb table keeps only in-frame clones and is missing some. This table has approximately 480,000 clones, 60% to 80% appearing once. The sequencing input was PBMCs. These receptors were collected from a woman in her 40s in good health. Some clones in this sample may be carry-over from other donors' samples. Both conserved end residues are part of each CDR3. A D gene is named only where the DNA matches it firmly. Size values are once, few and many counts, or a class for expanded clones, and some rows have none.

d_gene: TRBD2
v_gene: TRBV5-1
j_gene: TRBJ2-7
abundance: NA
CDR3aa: CASSLAALAESYEQYF
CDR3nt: TGCGCCAGCAGCTTGGCCGCACTAGCGGAATCCTACGAGCAGTACTTC

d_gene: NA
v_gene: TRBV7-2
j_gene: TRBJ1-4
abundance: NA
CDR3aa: CASSLVGTGGEKLFF
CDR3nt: TGTGCCAGCAGCTTAGTAGGCACAGGAGGTGAAAAACTGTTTTTT

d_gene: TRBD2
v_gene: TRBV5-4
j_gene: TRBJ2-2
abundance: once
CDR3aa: CASSLGLAGSGELFF
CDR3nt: TGTGCCAGCAGCTTGGGACTAGCGGGATCCGGGGAGCTGTTTTTT

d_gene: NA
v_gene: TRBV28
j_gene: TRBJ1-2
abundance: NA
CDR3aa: CASIGGGVYGYTF
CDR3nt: TGTGCCAGCATTGGTGGTGGGGTTTATGGCTACACCTTC

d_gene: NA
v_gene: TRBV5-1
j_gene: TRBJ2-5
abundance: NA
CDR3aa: CASSSRDPRETQYF
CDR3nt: TGCGCCAGCAGCTCCCGGGACCCCCGGGAGACCCAGTACTTC

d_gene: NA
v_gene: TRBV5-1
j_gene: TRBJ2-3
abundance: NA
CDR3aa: CASSLNSPSTDTQYF
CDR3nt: TGCGCCAGCAGCTTGAACAGTCCTAGCACAGATACGCAGTATTTT

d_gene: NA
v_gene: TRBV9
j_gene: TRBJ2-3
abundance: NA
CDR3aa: CASSVGTSSTDTQYF
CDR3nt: TGTGCCAGCAGCGTAGGTACGTCTAGCACAGATACGCAGTATTTT

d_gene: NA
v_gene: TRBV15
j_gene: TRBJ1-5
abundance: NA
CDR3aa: CATSRDDGVYQPQHF
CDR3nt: TGTGCCACCAGCAGAGATGATGGGGTTTATCAGCCCCAGCATTTT

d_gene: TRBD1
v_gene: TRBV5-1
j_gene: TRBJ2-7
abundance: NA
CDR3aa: CASTDRVGSYEQYF
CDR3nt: TGCGCCAGCACCGACAGGGTAGGCTCCTACGAGCAGTACTTC

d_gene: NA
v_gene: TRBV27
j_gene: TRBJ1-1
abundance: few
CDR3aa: CASSPHQGTEAFF
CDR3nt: TGTGCCAGCAGTCCCCATCAGGGAACTGAAGCTTTCTTT